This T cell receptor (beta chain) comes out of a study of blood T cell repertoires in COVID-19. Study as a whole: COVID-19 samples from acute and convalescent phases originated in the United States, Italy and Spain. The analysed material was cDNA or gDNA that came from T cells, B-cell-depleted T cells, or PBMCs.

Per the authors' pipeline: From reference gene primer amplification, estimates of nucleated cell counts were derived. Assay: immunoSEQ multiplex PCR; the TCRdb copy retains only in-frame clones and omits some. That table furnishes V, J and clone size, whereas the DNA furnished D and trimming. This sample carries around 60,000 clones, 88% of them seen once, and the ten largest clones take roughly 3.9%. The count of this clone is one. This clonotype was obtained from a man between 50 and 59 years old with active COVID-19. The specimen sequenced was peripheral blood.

CDR3 nucleotide sequence: TGCGCCAGCAGCTTGGAAGGGGGCGCGTCTGGCTACACCTTC. Amino acids: CASSLEGGASGYTF. The chain employs TRBV5-1 and TRBJ1-2, with 7 nucleotides matching TRBD1. The V and J ends lost 0 bases and 7 bases, in that order; junction bases with no gene match: 6. Per germline, CDR1 SGHRS and CDR2 YFSETQ. The CDR3 extends over 14 amino acids.